This paragraph reports one T cell receptor beta chain. The antigen is undetermined. Amplification used 60 Vbeta primers and 13 Jbeta primers. In the original analysis: An analysis that came later counted 70 million to 100 million unique TCR beta chains, some 11 million shared. Assay: immunoSEQ multiplex PCR; the TCRdb copy retains only in-frame clones and omits some. V and J calls plus clone size are reproduced from that table; the DNA served to infer D and trimming. The profile shows around 87,000 clones, 81% of them singletons. This entry is derived from a study of cytomegalovirus exposure and HLA in healthy donors. For the study at large: Previous work identified roughly 110 million unique TCR beta sequences from 150 million to 200 million T cells. Whole-study results and caveats: Roughly uniform sequencing depth across donors was assumed, possibly incorrectly.

Per germline, CDR1 MDHEN and CDR2 SYDVKM. Deletions cut 3 bases from V and 2 bases from J, with 11 bases between. The CDR3 contains 14 residues. The sample was PBMCs. The clonotype comes from a girl aged 2 to 9 in good health and CMV-seropositive. This chain connects TRBV28 to TRBJ2-7; maybe TRBD2 (5 bases). The CDR3 DNA is TGTGCCAGCAGTTTTGACGGACTGCCCTACGAGCAGTACTTC. Its protein product is CASSFDGLPYEQYF.